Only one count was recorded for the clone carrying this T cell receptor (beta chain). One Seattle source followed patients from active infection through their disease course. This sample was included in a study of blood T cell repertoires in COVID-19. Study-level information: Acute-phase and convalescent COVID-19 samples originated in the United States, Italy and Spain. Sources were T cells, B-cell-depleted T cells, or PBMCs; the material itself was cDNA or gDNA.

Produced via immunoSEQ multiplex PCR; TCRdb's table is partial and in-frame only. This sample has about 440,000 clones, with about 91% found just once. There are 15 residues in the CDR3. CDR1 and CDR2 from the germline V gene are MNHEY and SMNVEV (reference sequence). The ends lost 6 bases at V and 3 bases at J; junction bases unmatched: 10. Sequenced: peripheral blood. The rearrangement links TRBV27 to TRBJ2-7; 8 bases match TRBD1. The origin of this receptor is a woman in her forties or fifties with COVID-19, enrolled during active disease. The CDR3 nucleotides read TGTGCCAGCAGCGAACCCGGGACAGGAAACTACGAGCAGTACTTC. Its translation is CASSEPGTGNYEQYF.